This T cell receptor beta chain was documented in a study of cytomegalovirus exposure and HLA in healthy donors. Notes on the study in general: There were a few CMV-associated chains whose specificity for CMV antigens was confirmed in vitro. Despite most TCR sequences being rare, some public TCRs occurred in many donors.

Comment on this clone: What it recognizes is unknown.

At the time of sampling, donors were nominally healthy, though unrecorded immune exposures were likely. The PCR ran on 60 Vbeta and 13 Jbeta primers. Only in-frame clones appear in the TCRdb table, and some are missing; sequencing was by immunoSEQ multiplex PCR. The table lists roughly 200,000 clones, roughly 70% of them singletons. CDR1 SGHTA and CDR2 FQGNSA come from the germline V gene. J was trimmed by 7 bases and V by 5 bases; bases with no gene match: 8. The CDR3 is 16 amino acids. The chain joins TRBV7-2 to TRBJ2-2, with 12 bases that match TRBD2. Source material: PBMCs. The sequence was obtained from a young woman in good health and CMV-seronegative. CDR3 loop: CASSPRTSGTVGELFF. The CDR3 coding sequence is TGTGCCAGCAGCCCCCGGACTAGCGGGACCGTCGGGGAGCTGTTTTTT.